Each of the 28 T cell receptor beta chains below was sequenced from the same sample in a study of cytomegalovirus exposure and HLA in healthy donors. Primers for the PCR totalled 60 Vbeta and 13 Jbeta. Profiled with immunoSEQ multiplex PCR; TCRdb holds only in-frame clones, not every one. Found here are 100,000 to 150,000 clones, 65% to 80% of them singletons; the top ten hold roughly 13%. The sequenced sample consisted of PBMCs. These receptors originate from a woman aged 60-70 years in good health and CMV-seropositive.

In DNA, the CDR3 is TGTGCCAGCAGCCAAGATTTTTCAGGGTTCTATGGCTACACCTTC. Its protein product is CASSQDFSGFYGYTF. This sequence joins TRBV14 and TRBJ1-2; perhaps TRBD1 as D (5 bases). The germline V and J ends were trimmed by 0 bases and 4 bases, with 12 bases remaining between them. There are 15 residues in the CDR3. Germline V lookup: CDR1 SGHDN, CDR2 FVKESK.

CDR3 coding DNA: TGTGCCAGCAGCTTACTCTGGGGGGCTGGAAACACCATATATTTT. Its protein product is CASSLLWGAGNTIYF. J is TRBJ1-3 and V is TRBV5-5; a possible D gene is TRBD1 (5 bases). V was pared by 2 bases and J by 2 bases, with 11 bases between. From germline, CDR1 is SGHKS and CDR2 YYEKEE (reference sequence). The CDR3 consists of 15 residues.

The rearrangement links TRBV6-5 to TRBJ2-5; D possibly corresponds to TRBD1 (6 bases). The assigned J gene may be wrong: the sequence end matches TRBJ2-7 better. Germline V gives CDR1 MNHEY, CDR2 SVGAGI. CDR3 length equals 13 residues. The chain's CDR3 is CASSYSTGYEQYF. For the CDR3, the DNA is TGTGCCAGCAGTTACTCGACAGGCTACGAGCAGTACTTC.

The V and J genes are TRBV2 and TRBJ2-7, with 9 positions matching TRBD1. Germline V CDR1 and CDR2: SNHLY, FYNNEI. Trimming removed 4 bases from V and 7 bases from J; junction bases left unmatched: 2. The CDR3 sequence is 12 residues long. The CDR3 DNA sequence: TGTGCCAGCAGTGGACAGGGGGGAGAGCAGTACTTC. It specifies CASSGQGGEQYF.

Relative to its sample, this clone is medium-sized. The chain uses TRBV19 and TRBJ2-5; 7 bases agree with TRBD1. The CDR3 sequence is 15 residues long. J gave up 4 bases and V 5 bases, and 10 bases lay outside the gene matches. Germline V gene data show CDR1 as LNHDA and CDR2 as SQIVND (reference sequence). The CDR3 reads CASSPQSHRGETQYF. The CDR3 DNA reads TGTGCCAGTAGTCCACAATCGCACAGGGGAGAGACCCAGTACTTC. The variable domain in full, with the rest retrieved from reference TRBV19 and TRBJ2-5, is DGGITQSPKYLFRKEGQNVTLSCEQNLNHDAMYWYRQDPGQGLRLIYYSQIVNDFQKGDIAEGYSVSREKKESFPLTVTSAQKNPTAFYLCASSPQSHRGETQYFGPGTRLLVL.

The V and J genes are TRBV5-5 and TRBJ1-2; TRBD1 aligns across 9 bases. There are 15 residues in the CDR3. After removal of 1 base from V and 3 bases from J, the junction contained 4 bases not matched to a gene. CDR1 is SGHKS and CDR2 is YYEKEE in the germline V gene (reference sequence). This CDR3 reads CASSLRQGVDYGYTF. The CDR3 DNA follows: TGTGCCAGCAGCTTGCGACAGGGGGTCGACTATGGCTACACCTTC.

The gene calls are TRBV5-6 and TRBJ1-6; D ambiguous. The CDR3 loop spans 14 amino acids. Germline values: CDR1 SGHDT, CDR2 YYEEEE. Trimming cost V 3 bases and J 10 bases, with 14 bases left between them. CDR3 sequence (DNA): TGTGCCAGCAGCTCCTCTAGAAGAGGGTCACCCCTCCACTTT. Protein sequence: CASSSSRRGSPLHF.

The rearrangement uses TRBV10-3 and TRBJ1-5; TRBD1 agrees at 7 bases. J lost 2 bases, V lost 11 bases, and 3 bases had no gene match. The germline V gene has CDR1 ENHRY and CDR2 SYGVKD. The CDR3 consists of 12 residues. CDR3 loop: CASGTGNQPQHF. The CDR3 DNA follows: TGTGCCTCCGGGACAGGCAATCAGCCCCAGCATTTT.

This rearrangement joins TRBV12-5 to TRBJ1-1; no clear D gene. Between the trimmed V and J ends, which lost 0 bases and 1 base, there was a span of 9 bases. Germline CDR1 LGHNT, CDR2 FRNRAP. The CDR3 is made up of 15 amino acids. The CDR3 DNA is TGTGCTAGTGGTTTGGTACGCAGTCAGAACACTGAAGCTTTCTTT. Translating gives CASGLVRSQNTEAFF.

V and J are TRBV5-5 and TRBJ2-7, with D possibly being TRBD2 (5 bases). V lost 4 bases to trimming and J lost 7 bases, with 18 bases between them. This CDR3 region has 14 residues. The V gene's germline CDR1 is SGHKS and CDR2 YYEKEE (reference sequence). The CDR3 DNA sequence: TGTGCCAGCAGCCCGATCGGTTCGTCGGGGGAGCAGTACTTC. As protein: CASSPIGSSGEQYF.

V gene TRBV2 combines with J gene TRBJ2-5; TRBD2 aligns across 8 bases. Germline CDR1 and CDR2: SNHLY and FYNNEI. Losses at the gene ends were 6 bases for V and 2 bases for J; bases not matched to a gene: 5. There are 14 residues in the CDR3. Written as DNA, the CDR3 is TGTGCCAGCAGCGGGGGGGGTGTACAAGAGACCCAGTACTTC. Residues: CASSGGGVQETQYF.

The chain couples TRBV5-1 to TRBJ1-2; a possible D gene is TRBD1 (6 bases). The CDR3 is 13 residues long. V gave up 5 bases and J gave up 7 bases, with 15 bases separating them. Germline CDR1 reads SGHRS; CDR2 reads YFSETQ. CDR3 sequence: CASRPDRTVGYTF. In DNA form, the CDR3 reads TGCGCCAGCAGACCCGACCGGACAGTTGGCTACACCTTC.

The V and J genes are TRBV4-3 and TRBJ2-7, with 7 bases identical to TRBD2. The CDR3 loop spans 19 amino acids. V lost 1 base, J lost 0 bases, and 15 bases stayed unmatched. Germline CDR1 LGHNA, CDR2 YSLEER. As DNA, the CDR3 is TGCGCCAGCAGCCAAGTCCGGGTGTTCCCTAGCGGTATCTCCTACGAGCAGTACTTC. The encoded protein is CASSQVRVFPSGISYEQYF.

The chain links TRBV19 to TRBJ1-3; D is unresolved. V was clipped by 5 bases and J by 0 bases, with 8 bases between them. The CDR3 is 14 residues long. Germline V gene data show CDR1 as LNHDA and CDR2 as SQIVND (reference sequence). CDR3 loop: CASSGTYSGNTIYF. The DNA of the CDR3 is TGTGCCAGTAGTGGTACCTACTCTGGAAACACCATATATTTT. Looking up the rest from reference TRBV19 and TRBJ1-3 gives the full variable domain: DGGITQSPKYLFRKEGQNVTLSCEQNLNHDAMYWYRQDPGQGLRLIYYSQIVNDFQKGDIAEGYSVSREKKESFPLTVTSAQKNPTAFYLCASSGTYSGNTIYFGEGSWLTVV.

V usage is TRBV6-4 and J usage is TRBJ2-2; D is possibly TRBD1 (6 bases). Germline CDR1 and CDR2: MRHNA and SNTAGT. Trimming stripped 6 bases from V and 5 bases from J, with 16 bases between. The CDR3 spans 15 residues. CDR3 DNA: TGTGCCAGCAGCAATACAGGGAGTGGGACCGGGGAGCTGTTTTTT. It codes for CASSNTGSGTGELFF.

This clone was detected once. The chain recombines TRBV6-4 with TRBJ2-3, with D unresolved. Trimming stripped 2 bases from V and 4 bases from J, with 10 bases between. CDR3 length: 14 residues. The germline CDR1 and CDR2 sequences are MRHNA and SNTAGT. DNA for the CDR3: TGTGCCAGCAGTGACCATAGAGCCGCAGATACGCAGTATTTT. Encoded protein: CASSDHRAADTQYF.

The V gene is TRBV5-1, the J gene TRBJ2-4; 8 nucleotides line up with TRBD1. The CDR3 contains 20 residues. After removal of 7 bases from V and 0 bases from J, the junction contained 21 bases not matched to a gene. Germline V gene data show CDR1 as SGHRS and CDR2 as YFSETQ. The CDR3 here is CASGLRTGYALALAKNIQYF. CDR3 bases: TGCGCCAGCGGCCTTCGGACAGGGTACGCGTTAGCCCTAGCCAAAAACATTCAGTACTTC.

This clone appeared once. The CDR3 sequence is CASSLQGNREKLFF. In DNA, the CDR3 is TGTGCCAGCAGTTTGCAGGGAAATAGGGAAAAACTGTTTTTT. The V gene is TRBV28, the J gene TRBJ1-4; the D gene is possibly TRBD1 (5 bases). Germline V gene sequence: CDR1 MDHEN, CDR2 SYDVKM. With 3 bases removed from V and 8 bases from J, the gap between germline ends came to 13 bases. The CDR3 extends over 14 amino acids.

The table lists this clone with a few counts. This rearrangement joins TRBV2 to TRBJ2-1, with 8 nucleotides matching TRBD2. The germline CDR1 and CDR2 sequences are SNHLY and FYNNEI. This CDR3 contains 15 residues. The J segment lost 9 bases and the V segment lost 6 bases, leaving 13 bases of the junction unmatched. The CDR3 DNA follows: TGTGCCAGCAGGCGATCCGGGACTAGTCTCGGTGAGCAGTTCTTC. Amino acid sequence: CASRRSGTSLGEQFF.

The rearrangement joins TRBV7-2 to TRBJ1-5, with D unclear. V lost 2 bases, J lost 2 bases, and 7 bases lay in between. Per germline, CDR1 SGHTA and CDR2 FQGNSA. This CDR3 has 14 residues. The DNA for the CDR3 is TGTGCCAGCAGCTTAACAGCGGGCAATCAGCCCCAGCATTTT. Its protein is CASSLTAGNQPQHF.

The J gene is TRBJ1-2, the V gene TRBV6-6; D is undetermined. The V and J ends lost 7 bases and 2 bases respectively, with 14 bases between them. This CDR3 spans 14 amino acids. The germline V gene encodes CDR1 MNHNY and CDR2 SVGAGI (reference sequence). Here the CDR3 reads CASTGTPWNYGYTF. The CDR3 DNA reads TGTGCCAGCACGGGAACACCATGGAACTATGGCTACACCTTC.

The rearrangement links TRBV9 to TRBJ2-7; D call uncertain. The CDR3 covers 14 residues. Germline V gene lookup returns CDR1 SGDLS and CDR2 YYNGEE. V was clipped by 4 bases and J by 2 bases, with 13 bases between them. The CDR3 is CASSPQTSTYEQYF. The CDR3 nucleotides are TGTGCCAGCAGCCCCCAGACAAGTACCTACGAGCAGTACTTC.

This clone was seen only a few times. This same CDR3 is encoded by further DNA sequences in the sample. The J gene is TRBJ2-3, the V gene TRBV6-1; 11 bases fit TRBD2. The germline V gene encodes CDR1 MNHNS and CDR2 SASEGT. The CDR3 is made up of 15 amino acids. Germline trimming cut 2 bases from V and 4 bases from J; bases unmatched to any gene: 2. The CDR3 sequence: CASSELAGGPDTQYF. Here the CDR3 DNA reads TGTGCCAGCAGTGAATTAGCGGGAGGGCCAGATACGCAGTATTTT.

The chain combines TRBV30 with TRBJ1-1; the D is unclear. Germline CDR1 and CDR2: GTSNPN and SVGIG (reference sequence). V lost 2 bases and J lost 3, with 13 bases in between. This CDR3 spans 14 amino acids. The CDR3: CAWSPARRDTEAFF. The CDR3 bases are TGTGCCTGGAGTCCGGCACGACGGGACACTGAAGCTTTCTTT.

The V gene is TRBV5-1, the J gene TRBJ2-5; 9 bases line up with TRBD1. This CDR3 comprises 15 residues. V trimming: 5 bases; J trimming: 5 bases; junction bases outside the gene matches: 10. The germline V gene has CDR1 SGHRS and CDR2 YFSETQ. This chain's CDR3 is CASSPGTGTVETQYF. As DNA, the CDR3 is TGCGCCAGCAGTCCCGGGACAGGGACCGTCGAGACCCAGTACTTC.

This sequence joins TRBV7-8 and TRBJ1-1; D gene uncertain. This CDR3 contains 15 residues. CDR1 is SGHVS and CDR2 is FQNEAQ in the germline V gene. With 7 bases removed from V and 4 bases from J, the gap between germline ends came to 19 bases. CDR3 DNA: TGTGCCAGCACTTCAAGCCCCGCGGCACGCACTGAAGCTTTCTTT. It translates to CASTSSPAARTEAFF. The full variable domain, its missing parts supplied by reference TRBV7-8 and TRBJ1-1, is GAGVSQSPRYKVAKRGQDVALRCDPISGHVSLFWYQQALGQGPEFLTYFQNEAQLDKSGLPSDRFFAERPEGSVSTLKIQRTQQEDSAVYLCASTSSPAARTEAFFGQGTRLTVV.

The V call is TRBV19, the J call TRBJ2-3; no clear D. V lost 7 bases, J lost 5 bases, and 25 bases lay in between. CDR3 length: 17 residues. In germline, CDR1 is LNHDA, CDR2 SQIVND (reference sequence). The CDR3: CASTYSGAPKVGDTQYF. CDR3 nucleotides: TGTGCCAGTACCTACTCGGGTGCTCCGAAAGTAGGAGATACGCAGTATTTT.

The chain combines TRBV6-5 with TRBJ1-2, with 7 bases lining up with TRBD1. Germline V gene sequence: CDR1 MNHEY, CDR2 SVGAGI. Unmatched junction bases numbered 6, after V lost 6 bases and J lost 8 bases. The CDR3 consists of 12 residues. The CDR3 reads CASSGQARGYTF. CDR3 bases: TGTGCCAGCAGCGGACAGGCACGCGGCTACACCTTC.